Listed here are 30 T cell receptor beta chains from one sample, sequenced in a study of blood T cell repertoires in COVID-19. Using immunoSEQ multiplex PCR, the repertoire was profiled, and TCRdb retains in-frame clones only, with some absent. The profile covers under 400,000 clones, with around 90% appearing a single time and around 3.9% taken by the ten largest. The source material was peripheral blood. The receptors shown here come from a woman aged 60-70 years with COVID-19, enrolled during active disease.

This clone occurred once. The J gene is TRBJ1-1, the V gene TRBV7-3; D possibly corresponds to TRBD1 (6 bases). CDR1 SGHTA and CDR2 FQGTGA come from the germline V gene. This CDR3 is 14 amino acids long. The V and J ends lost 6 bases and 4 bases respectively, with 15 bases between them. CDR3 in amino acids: CASRNQGWSTEAFF. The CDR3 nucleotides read TGTGCCAGCAGGAATCAGGGGTGGAGCACTGAAGCTTTCTTT.

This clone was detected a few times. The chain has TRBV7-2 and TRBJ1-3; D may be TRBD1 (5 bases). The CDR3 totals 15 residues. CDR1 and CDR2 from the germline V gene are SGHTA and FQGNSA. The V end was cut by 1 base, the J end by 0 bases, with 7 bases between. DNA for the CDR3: TGTGCCAGCAGCTTAGGACAGACCTCTGGAAACACCATATATTTT. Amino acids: CASSLGQTSGNTIYF.

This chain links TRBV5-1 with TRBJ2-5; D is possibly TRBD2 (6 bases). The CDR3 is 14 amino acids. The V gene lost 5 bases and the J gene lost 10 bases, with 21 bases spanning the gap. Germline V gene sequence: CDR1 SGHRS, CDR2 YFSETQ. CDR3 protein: CASSTGTSNIVQYF. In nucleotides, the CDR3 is TGCGCCAGCAGTACCGGGACTTCAAATATAGTCCAGTACTTC.

The CDR3 DNA reads as TGCAGCGTCCGGACTAGCGGTAACACAGATACGCAGTATTTT. Its translation is CSVRTSGNTDTQYF. The chain is built from TRBV29-1 and TRBJ2-3, with 10 positions matching TRBD2. With V trimmed by 6 bases and J by 2 bases, 5 bases remained unmatched. Germline loops: CDR1 SQVTM, CDR2 ANQGSEA. This CDR3 comprises 14 residues.

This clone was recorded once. DNA for the CDR3: TGTGCCAGCAGCCCCCGACAGGGGCCACTCTCCTACAATGAGCAGTTCTTC. It is translated as CASSPRQGPLSYNEQFF. This sequence joins TRBV7-9 and TRBJ2-1; 8 bases agree with TRBD1. Germline CDR1 SEHNR, CDR2 FQNEAQ (reference sequence). The CDR3 covers 17 residues. V lost 5 bases, J lost 0 bases, and 9 bases stayed unmatched.

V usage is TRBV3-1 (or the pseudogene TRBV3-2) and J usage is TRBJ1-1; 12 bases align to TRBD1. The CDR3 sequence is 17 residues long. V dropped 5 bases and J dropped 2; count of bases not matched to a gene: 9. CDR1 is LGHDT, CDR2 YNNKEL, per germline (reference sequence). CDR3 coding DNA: TGTGCCAGCAGCAACCGGATGGGACAGGGGGCCAACACTGAAGCTTTCTTT. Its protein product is CASSNRMGQGANTEAFF.

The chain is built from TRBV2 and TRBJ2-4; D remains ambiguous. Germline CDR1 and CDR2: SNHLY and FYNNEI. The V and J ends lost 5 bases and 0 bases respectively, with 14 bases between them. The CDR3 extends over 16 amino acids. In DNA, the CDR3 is TGTGCCAGCAGTTTTGAGGCACTTATAGCCAAAAACATTCAGTACTTC. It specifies CASSFEALIAKNIQYF. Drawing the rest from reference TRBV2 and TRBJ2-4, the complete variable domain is EPEVTQTPSHQVTQMGQEVILRCVPISNHLYFYWYRQILGQKVEFLVSFYNNEISEKSEIFDDQFSVERPDGSNFTLKIRSTKLEDSAMYFCASSFEALIAKNIQYFGAGTRLSVL.

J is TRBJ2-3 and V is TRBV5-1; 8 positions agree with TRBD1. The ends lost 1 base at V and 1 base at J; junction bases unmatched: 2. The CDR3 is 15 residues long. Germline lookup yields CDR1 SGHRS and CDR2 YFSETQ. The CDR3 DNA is TGCGCCAGCAGCTTGAAGGGACAGGGCACAGATACGCAGTATTTT. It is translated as CASSLKGQGTDTQYF.

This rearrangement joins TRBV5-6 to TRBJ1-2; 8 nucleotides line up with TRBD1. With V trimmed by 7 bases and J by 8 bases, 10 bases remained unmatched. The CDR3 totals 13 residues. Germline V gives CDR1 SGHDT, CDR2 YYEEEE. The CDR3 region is CASGQYRGEGYTF. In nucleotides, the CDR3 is TGTGCCAGCGGACAGTACAGGGGGGAAGGCTACACCTTC.

The DNA of the CDR3 is TGCGCCAGCAGCTTGGTATCTCGGGGGGCAGGCACTGAAGCTTTCTTT. Its translation: CASSLVSRGAGTEAFF. The rearrangement joins TRBV5-1 to TRBJ1-1, with D tentatively TRBD1 (6 bases). V was shortened by 0 bases and J by 4 bases, with 16 bases between the two germline ends. This CDR3 region has 16 residues. CDR1 and CDR2 from the germline V gene are SGHRS and YFSETQ.

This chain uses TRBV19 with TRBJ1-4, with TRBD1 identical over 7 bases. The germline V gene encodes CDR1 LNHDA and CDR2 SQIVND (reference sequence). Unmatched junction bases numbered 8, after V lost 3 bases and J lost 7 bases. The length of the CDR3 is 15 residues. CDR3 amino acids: CASSIGTALIEKLFF. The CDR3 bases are TGTGCCAGTAGTATTGGGACAGCCCTAATTGAAAAACTGTTTTTT.

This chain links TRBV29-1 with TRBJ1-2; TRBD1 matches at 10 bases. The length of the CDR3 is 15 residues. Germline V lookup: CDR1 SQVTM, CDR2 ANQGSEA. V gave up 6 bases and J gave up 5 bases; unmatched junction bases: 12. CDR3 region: CSVAPAGTGAYGYTF. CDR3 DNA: TGCAGCGTGGCCCCAGCGGGGACAGGGGCTTATGGCTACACCTTC.

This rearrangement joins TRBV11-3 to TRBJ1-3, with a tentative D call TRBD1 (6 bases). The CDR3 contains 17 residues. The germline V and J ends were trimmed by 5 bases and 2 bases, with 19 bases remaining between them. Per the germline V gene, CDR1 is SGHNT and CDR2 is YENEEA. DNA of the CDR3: TGTGCCAGCAGCCGGTTGGGGGGGCGGAAGGCTGGAAACACCATATATTTT. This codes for CASSRLGGRKAGNTIYF.

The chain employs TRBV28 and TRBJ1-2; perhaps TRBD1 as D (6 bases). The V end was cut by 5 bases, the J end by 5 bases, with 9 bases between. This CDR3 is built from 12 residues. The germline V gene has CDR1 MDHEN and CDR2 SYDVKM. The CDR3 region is CASSPGTYGYTF. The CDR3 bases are TGTGCCAGCAGTCCGGGGACATATGGCTACACCTTC.

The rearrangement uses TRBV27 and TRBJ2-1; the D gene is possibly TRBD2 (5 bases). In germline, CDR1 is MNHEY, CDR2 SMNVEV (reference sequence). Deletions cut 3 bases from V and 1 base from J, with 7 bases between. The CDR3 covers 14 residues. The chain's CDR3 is CASSLEDSYNEQFF. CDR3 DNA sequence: TGTGCCAGCAGTTTGGAGGATTCCTACAATGAGCAGTTCTTC.

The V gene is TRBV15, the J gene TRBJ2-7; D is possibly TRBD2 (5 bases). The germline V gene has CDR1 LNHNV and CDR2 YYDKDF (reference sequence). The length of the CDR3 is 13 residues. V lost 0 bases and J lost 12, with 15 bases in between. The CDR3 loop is CATSRDLVGSLYF. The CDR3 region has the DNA TGTGCCACCAGCAGAGATTTGGTAGGGAGTTTGTACTTC.

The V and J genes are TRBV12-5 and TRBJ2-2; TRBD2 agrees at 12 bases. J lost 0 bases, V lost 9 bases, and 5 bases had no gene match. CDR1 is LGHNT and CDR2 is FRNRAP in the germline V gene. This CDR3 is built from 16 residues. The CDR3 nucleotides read TGTGCTAGCCGACTAGCGGGGGCGACGAACACCGGGGAGCTGTTTTTT. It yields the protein CASRLAGATNTGELFF.

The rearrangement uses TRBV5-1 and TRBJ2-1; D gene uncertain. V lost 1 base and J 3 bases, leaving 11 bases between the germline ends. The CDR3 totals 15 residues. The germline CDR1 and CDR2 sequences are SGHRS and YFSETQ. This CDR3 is CASSLSVASYNEQFF. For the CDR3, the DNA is TGCGCCAGCAGCTTGTCCGTGGCTAGCTACAATGAGCAGTTCTTC.

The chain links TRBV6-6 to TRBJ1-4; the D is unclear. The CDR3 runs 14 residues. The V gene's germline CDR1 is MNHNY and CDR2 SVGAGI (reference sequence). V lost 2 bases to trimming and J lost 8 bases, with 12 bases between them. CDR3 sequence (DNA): TGTGCCAGCAGTTACGGAGGGCCGGAGGAAAAACTGTTTTTT. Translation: CASSYGGPEEKLFF.

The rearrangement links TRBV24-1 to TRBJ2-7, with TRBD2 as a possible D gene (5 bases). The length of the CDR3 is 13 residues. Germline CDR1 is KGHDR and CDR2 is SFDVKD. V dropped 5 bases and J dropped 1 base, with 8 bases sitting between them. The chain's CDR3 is CATSGGGSYEQYF. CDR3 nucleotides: TGTGCCACCAGTGGCGGAGGATCCTACGAGCAGTACTTC.

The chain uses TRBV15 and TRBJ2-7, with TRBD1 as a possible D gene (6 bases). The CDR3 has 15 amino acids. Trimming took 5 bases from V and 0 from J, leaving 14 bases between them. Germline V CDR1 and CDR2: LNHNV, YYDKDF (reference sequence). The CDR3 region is CATSFGDRFSYEQYF. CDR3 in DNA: TGTGCCACCAGCTTTGGTGACAGGTTCTCCTACGAGCAGTACTTC.

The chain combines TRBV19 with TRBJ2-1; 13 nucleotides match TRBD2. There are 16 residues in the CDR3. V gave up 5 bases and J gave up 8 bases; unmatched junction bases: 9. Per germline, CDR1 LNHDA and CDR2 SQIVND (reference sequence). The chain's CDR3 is CASSPTSGGAIHEQFF. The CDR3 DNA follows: TGTGCCAGTAGTCCAACTAGCGGGGGGGCCATCCATGAGCAGTTCTTC.

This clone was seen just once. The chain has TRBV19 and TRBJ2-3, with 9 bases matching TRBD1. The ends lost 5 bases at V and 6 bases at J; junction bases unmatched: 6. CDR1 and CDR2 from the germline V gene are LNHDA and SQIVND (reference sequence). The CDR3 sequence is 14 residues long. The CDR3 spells CASSSQGQGDTQYF. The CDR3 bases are TGTGCCAGTAGTTCCCAGGGACAGGGCGATACGCAGTATTTT.

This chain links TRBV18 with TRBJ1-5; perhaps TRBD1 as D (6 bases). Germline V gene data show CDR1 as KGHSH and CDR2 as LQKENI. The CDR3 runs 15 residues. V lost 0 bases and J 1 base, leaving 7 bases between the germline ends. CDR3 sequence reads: CASSPPGQSNQPQHF. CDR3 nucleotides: TGTGCCAGCTCACCACCCGGACAGAGCAATCAGCCCCAGCATTTT.

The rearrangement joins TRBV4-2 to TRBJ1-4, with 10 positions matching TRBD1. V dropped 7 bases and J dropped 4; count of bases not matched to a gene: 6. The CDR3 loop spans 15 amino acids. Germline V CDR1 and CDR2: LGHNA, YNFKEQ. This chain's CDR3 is CASTSRDRGNEKLFF. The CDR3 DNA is TGTGCCAGCACTTCCAGGGACAGGGGTAATGAAAAACTGTTTTTT.

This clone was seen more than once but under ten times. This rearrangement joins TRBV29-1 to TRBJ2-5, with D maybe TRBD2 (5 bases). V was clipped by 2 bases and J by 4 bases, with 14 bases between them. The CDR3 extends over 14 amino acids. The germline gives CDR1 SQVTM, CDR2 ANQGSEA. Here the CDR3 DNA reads TGCAGCGTTGAATTAACCGGGATGGGAGAGACCCAGTACTTC. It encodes CSVELTGMGETQYF.

CDR3 sequence: CASTFTGGGANYEQYF. The CDR3 DNA reads TGTGCCAGCACCTTTACGGGCGGGGGGGCGAACTACGAGCAGTACTTC. The chain couples TRBV2 to TRBJ2-7, with 9 bases fitting TRBD2. The CDR3 is 16 residues long. The germline CDR1 and CDR2 sequences are SNHLY and FYNNEI. V lost 7 bases, J lost 3 bases, and 13 bases stayed unmatched.

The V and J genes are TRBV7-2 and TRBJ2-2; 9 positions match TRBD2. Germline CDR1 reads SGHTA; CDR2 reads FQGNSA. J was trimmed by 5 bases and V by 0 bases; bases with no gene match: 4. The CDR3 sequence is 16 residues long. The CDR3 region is CASSLASGGRTGELFF. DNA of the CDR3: TGTGCCAGCAGCTTAGCGAGCGGGGGGCGAACCGGGGAGCTGTTTTTT.

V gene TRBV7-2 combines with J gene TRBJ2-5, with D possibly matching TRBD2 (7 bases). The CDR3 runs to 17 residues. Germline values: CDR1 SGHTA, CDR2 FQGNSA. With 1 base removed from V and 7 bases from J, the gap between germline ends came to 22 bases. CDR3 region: CASSLGGGRGPRGTQYF. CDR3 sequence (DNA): TGTGCCAGCAGCTTAGGCGGGGGCCGGGGGCCCCGGGGGACCCAGTACTTC.

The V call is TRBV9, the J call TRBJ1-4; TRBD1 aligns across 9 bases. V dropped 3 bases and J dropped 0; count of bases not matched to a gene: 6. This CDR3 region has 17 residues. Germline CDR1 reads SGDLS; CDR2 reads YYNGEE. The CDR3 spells CASSAGTGLATNEKLFF. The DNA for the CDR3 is TGTGCCAGCAGCGCCGGGACAGGGCTCGCAACTAATGAAAAACTGTTTTTT. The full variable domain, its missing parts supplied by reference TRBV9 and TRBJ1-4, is DSGVTQTPKHLITATGQRVTLRCSPRSGDLSVYWYQQSLDQGLQFLIQYYNGEERAKGNILERFSAQQFPDLHSELNLSSLELGDSALYFCASSAGTGLATNEKLFFGSGTQLSVL.